The subject of this entry is one T cell receptor (beta chain). This sample is part of a study of blood T cell repertoires in COVID-19. As for the study in general: T cells, B-cell-depleted T cells, or PBMCs provided the cDNA or gDNA that served as material.

V lost 7 bases and J 6 bases, leaving 13 bases between the germline ends. CDR3 length: 12 residues. Germline CDR1 is SGHRS and CDR2 is YFSETQ. The table came from immunoSEQ multiplex PCR; TCRdb's copy has only in-frame clones and leaves some out. The sample contains some 70,000 clones, 70% to 75% of which appear only once. V and J are TRBV5-1 and TRBJ1-2; D is uncertain. This receptor was identified in a man in his sixties with acute or convalescent COVID-19. Material: peripheral blood. DNA of the CDR3: TGCGCCAGCGGTCGTGAGGTGCATGGCTACACCTTC. It specifies CASGREVHGYTF.